A single T cell receptor (beta chain) is shown here with its context. The antigen is not known. The related graft donor's blood sample was taken on the day of bone marrow donation. The data derive from a study of T cells after posttransplantation cyclophosphamide. The germline V gene encodes CDR1 SNHLY and CDR2 FYNNEI. V shed 3 bases and J shed 6 bases, with 8 bases lying between them. The CDR3 consists of 12 residues. Method: immunoSEQ multiplex PCR; TCRdb's copy keeps in-frame clones and lacks some. In the table there are 50,000 to 60,000 clones, 85% to 95% of which are singletons. Regarding the study as a whole: TRB clonality was highly associated with recipient CMV seropositivity and reactivation. Skin or GI-infiltrating T cells shared few TRB sequences with blood. Later post-transplant blood repertoires were often dominated by donor CD8+ memory clones.

The origin of this receptor is a woman in her 30s in good health and a related stem cell transplant donor. The genes are TRBV2 and TRBJ1-2, with D unclear. The sequenced material came from PBMCs. CDR3 sequence reads: CASSESLDGYTF. In DNA, the CDR3 is TGTGCCAGCAGTGAGAGTCTGGATGGCTACACCTTC. Combining the CDR3 with reference TRBV2 and TRBJ1-2 gives the whole variable domain EPEVTQTPSHQVTQMGQEVILRCVPISNHLYFYWYRQILGQKVEFLVSFYNNEISEKSEIFDDQFSVERPDGSNFTLKIRSTKLEDSAMYFCASSESLDGYTFGSGTRLTVV.